Described below is a single TCR beta chain sequence and its context. Produced via immunoSEQ multiplex PCR; TCRdb's table is partial and in-frame only. The sample lists more than 60,000 clones; about 87% were seen once. This CDR3 is 15 amino acids long. V gave up 2 bases and J gave up 7 bases, with 17 bases separating them. Germline V gene lookup returns CDR1 MDHEN and CDR2 SYDVKM. The sample belongs to a study of blood T cell repertoires in COVID-19. Overall study: Some COVID-19 samples were acute and others convalescent; all came from the United States, Italy and Spain. Nucleic acid was either cDNA or gDNA, and it came from T cells, B-cell-depleted T cells, or PBMCs.

The receptor's source is a man between 60 and 75 years old with acute or convalescent COVID-19. Sequencing was done on a sample of peripheral blood. J is TRBJ1-2 and V is TRBV28; no clear D. CDR3 DNA sequence: TGTGCCAGCAGTTTAGGGTCGCTGCGGGGTGGTGGCTACACCTTC. As protein: CASSLGSLRGGGYTF.